One sample yielded the 26 T cell receptor beta chains listed below, sequenced in a study of T cells expressing NK-cell markers. TCRdb re-called the 5' RACE reads and catalogs CDR3 proteins one per entry, DNA excluded. The sample has hundreds of thousands of distinct CDR3 sequences. The sample was blood T cells: a sorted CD56 or NKG2C T cell subset, CD4+ or CD8+ T cells, or bulk PBMC T cells (not recorded which). The origin of the receptors is a man younger than 35 in good health.

The chain is built from TRBV3-1 and TRBJ2-7. Germline-derived CDR1 and CDR2 are LGHDT and YNNKEL (reference sequence). The CDR3 totals 15 residues. The CDR3 reads CASSVSRFSSYEQYF.

The rearrangement uses TRBV25-1 and TRBJ2-7; TCRdb calls TRBD2, which cannot be checked without DNA. Germline CDR1 and CDR2: MGHDK and SYGVNS. CDR3 length: 16 amino acids. The CDR3: CASSEVGTRSAYEQYF.

The rearrangement joins TRBV25-1 to TRBJ1-2; the TRBD1 assignment by TCRdb is unverifiable without DNA. Germline assignment: CDR1 MGHDK and CDR2 SYGVNS. The CDR3 is made up of 12 amino acids. CDR3 region: CASKTGVDGYTF.

The chain carries TRBV5-5 and TRBJ2-5; TCRdb indicates TRBD1, and absent DNA this call remains unverified. The CDR3 length is 15 residues. CDR1 is SGHKS, CDR2 YYEKEE, per germline (reference sequence). Here the CDR3 reads CASSIPRDAQETQYF.

The chain joins TRBV25-1 to TRBJ2-3; TCRdb lists TRBD1, though no DNA is available to test this call. The CDR3 consists of 16 residues. The germline V gene has CDR1 MGHDK and CDR2 SYGVNS. CDR3 residues: CASSVARQISADTQYF.

The chain employs TRBV24-1 and TRBJ2-7; the D call of TRBD1 rests on TCRdb alone, since no DNA is present to check it. Germline CDR1 KGHDR, CDR2 SFDVKD. This CDR3 comprises 13 residues. CDR3 amino acids: CATSEAGNYEQYF.

The rearrangement links TRBV7-9 to TRBJ2-1. The CDR3 is made up of 15 amino acids. Germline V CDR1 and CDR2: SEHNR, FQNEAQ (reference sequence). The CDR3 protein is CASSLKVGRNNEQFF.

This chain connects TRBV5-1 to TRBJ1-4; the D call from TCRdb, TRBD1, cannot be confirmed without DNA. This CDR3 has 15 amino acids. Germline V lookup: CDR1 SGHRS, CDR2 YFSETQ. The CDR3 sequence is CASSLEGDYDEKLFF.

The J gene is TRBJ2-3, the V gene TRBV20-1; TCRdb names TRBD2, which stays unverified in the absence of DNA. Germline CDR1 is DFQATT and CDR2 is SNEGSKA (reference sequence). The CDR3 is made up of 14 amino acids. The CDR3 sequence is CSASTSGRLDTQYF.

The rearrangement uses TRBV20-1 and TRBJ1-5. The CDR3 loop spans 12 amino acids. CDR1 and CDR2 (germline): DFQATT, SNEGSKA (reference sequence). The CDR3 sequence: CSALGYNQPQHF.

The chain links TRBV7-2 to TRBJ2-3; TCRdb's D gene call, TRBD2, goes unchecked for lack of DNA. The CDR3 runs to 16 residues. CDR1 SGHTA and CDR2 FQGNSA come from the germline V gene. The CDR3 is CASSLYWREVTDTQYF.

CDR3 residues: CASSWREGGTDTQYF. J is TRBJ2-3 and V is TRBV7-2; with no DNA, the TCRdb D assignment of TRBD2 cannot be verified. This CDR3 has 15 residues. Germline values: CDR1 SGHTA, CDR2 FQGNSA. Together with reference TRBV7-2 and TRBJ2-3, the CDR3 gives the full variable domain: GAGVSQSPSNKVTEKGKDVELRCDPISGHTALYWYRQSLGQGLEFLIYFQGNSAPDKSGLPSDRFSAERTGGSVSTLTIQRTQQEDSAVYLCASSWREGGTDTQYFGPGTRLTVL.

The chain uses TRBV5-1 and TRBJ2-1; TCRdb outputs TRBD2, but without DNA this stays unchecked. Germline V lookup: CDR1 SGHRS, CDR2 YFSETQ. CDR3 size: 15 residues. The CDR3 protein is CASSLSIAEGNEQFF.

The rearrangement joins TRBV9 to TRBJ2-7; TCRdb gives TRBD2 as the D gene, but with no DNA this cannot be confirmed. The CDR3 loop spans 13 amino acids. Germline CDR1 SGDLS, CDR2 YYNGEE. This chain's CDR3 is CASSVSPPYEQYF.

The rearrangement links TRBV4-3 to TRBJ2-6. CDR1 and CDR2 from the germline V gene are LGHNA and YSLEER. This CDR3 region has 17 residues. The CDR3 is CASSQDSSITGANVLTF.

The rearrangement joins TRBV4-3 to TRBJ2-1. Germline V gene lookup returns CDR1 LGHNA and CDR2 YSLEER. The CDR3 has 15 amino acids. The CDR3 is CASSQEPSAINEQFF.

The rearrangement links TRBV9 to TRBJ2-4; TCRdb's D gene call, TRBD1, goes unchecked for lack of DNA. CDR3 length equals 13 residues. Germline V gives CDR1 SGDLS, CDR2 YYNGEE. CDR3 sequence: CASSVPGENIQYF.

The chain links TRBV10-3 to TRBJ1-2. CDR1 and CDR2 from the germline V gene are ENHRY and SYGVKD. This CDR3 has 15 amino acids. The CDR3 loop reads CAISESEANVGGYTF.

V gene TRBV27 combines with J gene TRBJ2-1; TCRdb's D gene call, TRBD2, goes unchecked for lack of DNA. CDR1 and CDR2 (germline): MNHEY, SMNVEV (reference sequence). The CDR3 covers 15 residues. The chain's CDR3 is CASSLRSGRGNEQFF.

The CDR3 sequence is CATSEDLAGESSDTQYF. The chain employs TRBV24-1 and TRBJ2-3; no DNA is available, so the TRBD2 call from TCRdb remains unchecked. CDR1 is KGHDR, CDR2 SFDVKD, per germline. The CDR3 is made up of 17 amino acids.

The chain uses TRBV6-5 and TRBJ2-5. The CDR3 has 15 amino acids. Germline CDR1 MNHEY, CDR2 SVGAGI. The CDR3: CASSYCFLCQETQYF.

The chain recombines TRBV20-1 with TRBJ1-1; the D call of TRBD1 rests on TCRdb alone, since no DNA is present to check it. Germline V gene lookup returns CDR1 DFQATT and CDR2 SNEGSKA (reference sequence). The CDR3 sequence is 16 residues long. The CDR3 here is CSARDRMRQRNTEAFF.

This chain connects TRBV7-9 to TRBJ2-3; lacking DNA, the TRBD1 call made by TCRdb goes unchecked. Germline assignment: CDR1 SEHNR and CDR2 FQNEAQ (reference sequence). The CDR3 length is 15 residues. The CDR3 loop is CASSLEGVITDTQYF.

This chain joins TRBV12-3 or TRBV12-4 and TRBJ1-6; TCRdb picks TRBD1, but there is no DNA to check that call. This CDR3 spans 11 amino acids. The CDR3 here is CASSQGLVLHF.

CDR3 amino acids: CASSSALRVNTEAFF. The chain uses TRBV28 and TRBJ1-1; TCRdb proposes TRBD1, but this gene call is untestable without DNA. The CDR3 is made up of 15 amino acids. Germline CDR1 and CDR2: MDHEN and SYDVKM. Looking up the rest from reference TRBV28 and TRBJ1-1 gives the full variable domain: DVKVTQSSRYLVKRTGEKVFLECVQDMDHENMFWYRQDPGLGLRLIYFSYDVKMKEKGDIPEGYSVSREKKERFSLILESASTNQTSMYLCASSSALRVNTEAFFGQGTRLTVV.

The chain combines TRBV3-1 with TRBJ2-3; TCRdb gives TRBD2 as the D gene, but with no DNA this cannot be confirmed. Germline V lookup: CDR1 LGHDT, CDR2 YNNKEL (reference sequence). The CDR3 spans 16 residues. The CDR3 reads CASSQGNSGHTDTQYF.